This T cell receptor (beta chain) was recovered during a study of response to subunit inactivated influenza vaccine. Findings and caveats of the study: A suggestion made by the authors is that each seasonal influenza vaccination recruits few new T cells.

There are a few counts of this clonotype. No antigen is known for it. TCRdb re-analysed the RT-PCR reads in MiXCR, keeping a single row per CDR3 protein. The sample lists roughly 700,000 distinct CDR3 sequences; about a sixth were seen once. This TCR came from a man in his fifties who received an inactivated influenza vaccine. The sequences come from PBMCs from blood, collected 11 to 12 days after vaccination.

CDR3: CASGKDSPTSEQYF. In DNA form, the CDR3 reads TGTGCCAGCGGCAAGGACAGCCCCACCTCCGAGCAGTACTTC. The chain has TRBV6-1 and TRBJ2-7, with D possibly TRBD1 on 6 matching bases. The CDR3 is made up of 14 amino acids. Trimming removed 8 bases from V and 6 bases from J, with 20 bases in between. Germline V gene sequence: CDR1 MNHNS, CDR2 SASEGT.